A selection of T cell receptor beta chains follows, all from one sample in a study of cytomegalovirus exposure and HLA in healthy donors. Method: immunoSEQ multiplex PCR; TCRdb's copy keeps in-frame clones and lacks some. Found here are about 73,000 clones, around 75% of them singletons; the top ten hold around 11%. The sequenced material came from PBMCs. The source is a man between 65 and 85 years old in good health and CMV-seronegative. Both conserved end residues are part of each CDR3. A D gene is named only where the DNA matches it firmly. Clone size is given for some rows only: seen once, a few or many times, or a class if the clone is expanded.

size: -; V: TRBV9; J: TRBJ2-1; D: -; CDR3: CASSVAPAGSYNEQFF; DNA: TGTGCCAGCAGCGTAGCCCCAGCGGGCTCCTACAATGAGCAGTTCTTC
size: -; V: TRBV19; J: TRBJ2-7; D: TRBD2; CDR3: CASSGGLAASYEQYF; DNA: TGTGCCAGTAGTGGCGGCCTAGCGGCATCCTACGAGCAGTACTTC
size: -; V: TRBV29-1; J: TRBJ1-3; D: -; CDR3: CSVEAGSGNTIYF; DNA: TGCAGCGTTGAAGCTGGGAGCGGAAACACCATATATTTT
size: -; V: TRBV20-1; J: TRBJ2-1; D: -; CDR3: CSATGGAGQFF; DNA: TGCAGTGCTACTGGGGGGGCCGGGCAGTTCTTC
size: -; V: TRBV6-5; J: TRBJ2-1; D: TRBD1; CDR3: CASSPGTAYNEQFF; DNA: TGTGCCAGCAGTCCCGGGACAGCGTACAATGAGCAGTTCTTC
size: -; V: TRBV7-9; J: TRBJ2-1; D: TRBD1; CDR3: CASSPRTGSTYNEQFF; DNA: TGTGCCAGCAGCCCCCGGACAGGGTCCACCTACAATGAGCAGTTCTTC
size: -; V: TRBV10-3; J: TRBJ1-5; D: TRBD1; CDR3: CAISETGDSNQPQHF; DNA: TGTGCCATCAGTGAAACAGGGGATAGCAATCAGCCCCAGCATTTT
size: -; V: TRBV6-6; J: TRBJ1-4; D: -; CDR3: CASTGLNEKLFF; DNA: TGTGCCAGCACAGGGCTTAACGAAAAACTGTTTTTT
size: -; V: TRBV7-2; J: TRBJ2-1; D: TRBD2; CDR3: CASSFSGGSNNEQFF; DNA: TGTGCCAGCAGCTTTAGCGGGGGGTCAAACAATGAGCAGTTCTTC
size: -; V: TRBV2; J: TRBJ2-7; D: TRBD2; CDR3: CASSLLAGVEEQYF; DNA: TGTGCCAGCAGTTTACTAGCGGGAGTTGAAGAGCAGTACTTC
size: -; V: TRBV6-1; J: TRBJ2-5; D: -; CDR3: CASSRGFLETQYF; DNA: TGTGCCAGCAGTCGGGGTTTTCTAGAGACCCAGTACTTC
size: -; V: TRBV7-9; J: TRBJ2-5; D: TRBD2; CDR3: CASSVIGLEGETQYF; DNA: TGTGCCAGCAGTGTAATCGGACTAGAAGGAGAGACCCAGTACTTC
size: few; V: TRBV6-5; J: TRBJ2-3; D: -; CDR3: CASTPLGGVPDTQYF; DNA: TGTGCCAGCACTCCACTGGGCGGGGTCCCAGATACGCAGTATTTT
size: -; V: TRBV5-1; J: TRBJ1-2; D: -; CDR3: CASSLETGAYGYTF; DNA: TGCGCCAGCAGCTTGGAGACAGGAGCCTATGGCTACACCTTC
size: -; V: TRBV29-1; J: TRBJ2-2; D: TRBD2; CDR3: CSALLGSSGGTGELFF; DNA: TGCAGCGCCCTGTTAGGGTCTAGCGGGGGGACCGGGGAGCTGTTTTTT
size: -; V: TRBV9; J: TRBJ2-3; D: -; CDR3: CASSVGSGGLRTDTQYF; DNA: TGTGCCAGCAGCGTAGGTAGCGGAGGGTTGCGCACAGATACGCAGTATTTT
size: -; V: TRBV15; J: TRBJ2-2; D: -; CDR3: CATSRVAASGGELFF; DNA: TGTGCCACCAGCAGAGTGGCTGCCTCGGGAGGGGAGCTGTTTTTT
size: -; V: TRBV5-1; J: TRBJ2-5; D: -; CDR3: CASSPAMGTQETQYF; DNA: TGTGCCAGCAGCCCCGCAATGGGCACTCAAGAGACCCAGTACTTC
size: -; V: TRBV19; J: TRBJ2-1; D: TRBD1; CDR3: CASSILDRGSNEQFF; DNA: TGTGCCAGTAGTATTCTGGACAGGGGGTCCAATGAGCAGTTCTTC
size: -; V: TRBV10-3; J: TRBJ2-7; D: TRBD1; CDR3: CAISPGQGAYEQYF; DNA: TGTGCCATCAGTCCGGGACAGGGGGCTTACGAGCAGTACTTC
size: -; V: TRBV28; J: TRBJ2-1; D: -; CDR3: CAIQTPQGINEQFF; DNA: TGTGCCATACAAACACCCCAGGGCATCAATGAGCAGTTCTTC
size: -; V: TRBV27; J: TRBJ2-5; D: -; CDR3: CASSKQGFKTQYF; DNA: TGTGCCAGCAGCAAACAGGGTTTTAAGACCCAGTACTTC
size: -; V: TRBV5-5; J: TRBJ1-1; D: TRBD1; CDR3: CASRETGGTEAFF; DNA: TGTGCCAGCAGAGAGACAGGGGGCACTGAAGCTTTCTTT
size: -; V: TRBV7-2; J: TRBJ2-7; D: -; CDR3: CASSVGGAVYEQYF; DNA: TGTGCCAGCAGCGTGGGGGGGGCGGTCTACGAGCAGTACTTC
size: -; V: TRBV15; J: TRBJ2-3; D: TRBD2; CDR3: CATSRDLAGGATQYF; DNA: TGTGCCACCAGCAGAGATCTAGCGGGGGGGGCTACGCAGTATTTT
size: -; V: TRBV18; J: TRBJ2-3; D: -; CDR3: CASSPPGREDTQYF; DNA: TGTGCCAGCTCACCACCGGGCAGGGAAGATACGCAGTATTTT
size: -; V: TRBV9; J: TRBJ1-4; D: -; CDR3: CASSVGPGMGEKLFF; DNA: TGTGCCAGCAGCGTAGGTCCCGGGATGGGGGAAAAACTGTTTTTT
size: -; V: TRBV19; J: TRBJ1-1; D: TRBD1; CDR3: CASRPGQGALAEAFF; DNA: TGTGCCAGTAGACCGGGACAGGGGGCGTTAGCTGAAGCTTTCTTT
size: -; V: TRBV5-1; J: TRBJ2-1; D: -; CDR3: CASSLAEGFYNEQFF; DNA: TGCGCCAGCAGCTTGGCCGAGGGCTTCTACAATGAGCAGTTCTTC
size: -; V: TRBV30; J: TRBJ2-5; D: TRBD1; CDR3: CAWTGTGLYQQTQYF; DNA: TGTGCCTGGACCGGGACAGGGTTATATCAACAGACCCAGTACTTC
size: -; V: TRBV19; J: TRBJ2-7; D: TRBD1; CDR3: CASNRGQNFYEQYF; DNA: TGTGCCAGTAATCGGGGACAGAACTTCTACGAGCAGTACTTC
size: -; V: TRBV19; J: TRBJ1-3; D: TRBD1; CDR3: CASNPRGTENTIYF; DNA: TGTGCCAGTAATCCCAGGGGGACTGAAAACACCATATATTTT
size: -; V: TRBV18; J: TRBJ1-4; D: -; CDR3: CASSPSGGPTNEKLFF; DNA: TGTGCCAGCTCACCGTCGGGGGGCCCAACTAATGAAAAACTGTTTTTT
size: -; V: TRBV9; J: TRBJ2-5; D: -; CDR3: CASSVEQERQETQYF; DNA: TGTGCCAGCAGCGTAGAACAGGAGAGACAAGAGACCCAGTACTTC
size: -; V: TRBV30; J: TRBJ1-1; D: -; CDR3: CAWRADRNTEAFF; DNA: TGTGCCTGGAGAGCGGACCGGAACACTGAAGCTTTCTTT
size: -; V: TRBV18; J: TRBJ1-2; D: -; CDR3: CASSLEGDYRGYTF; DNA: TGTGCCAGCTCACTTGAGGGGGACTATCGTGGCTACACCTTC
size: -; V: TRBV6-1; J: TRBJ2-1; D: TRBD2; CDR3: CASSEWASGTYNEQFF; DNA: TGTGCCAGCAGTGAATGGGCTAGCGGAACCTACAATGAGCAGTTCTTC
size: -; V: TRBV25-1; J: TRBJ2-1; D: TRBD2; CDR3: CASSASTSGINEQFF; DNA: TGTGCCAGCAGTGCCTCCACTAGCGGGATAAATGAGCAGTTCTTC
size: -; V: TRBV18; J: TRBJ1-2; D: TRBD1; CDR3: CASSPAMTGDYGYTF; DNA: TGTGCCAGCTCACCAGCAATGACAGGGGACTATGGCTACACCTTC
size: -; V: TRBV7-8; J: TRBJ1-1; D: -; CDR3: CASSLYGNTEAFF; DNA: TGTGCCAGCAGCCTCTACGGGAACACTGAAGCTTTCTTT
size: -; V: TRBV15; J: TRBJ2-7; D: -; CDR3: CATSRDRGGFYEQYF; DNA: TGTGCCACCAGCAGAGATAGAGGAGGCTTCTACGAGCAGTACTTC
size: -; V: TRBV29-1; J: TRBJ2-7; D: -; CDR3: CSVSDSSYEQYF; DNA: TGCAGCGTTTCGGACAGTTCCTACGAGCAGTACTTC
size: -; V: TRBV7-2; J: TRBJ2-5; D: -; CDR3: CASSLAGQAYQETQYF; DNA: TGTGCCAGCAGCTTAGCTGGACAAGCCTACCAAGAGACCCAGTACTTC
size: -; V: TRBV4-3; J: TRBJ1-2; D: -; CDR3: CASSQERGSLNYGYTF; DNA: TGCGCCAGCAGCCAAGAGCGGGGGAGCCTTAACTATGGCTACACCTTC
size: -; V: TRBV7-2; J: TRBJ2-3; D: -; CDR3: CASSLVGGADTQYF; DNA: TGTGCCAGCAGCTTAGTTGGGGGGGCGGATACGCAGTATTTT
size: -; V: TRBV18; J: TRBJ2-1; D: TRBD2; CDR3: CASSPKPRTSGDRVYNEQFF; DNA: TGTGCCAGCTCACCTAAACCGAGGACTAGCGGTGATCGGGTTTACAATGAGCAGTTCTTC
size: -; V: TRBV7-9; J: TRBJ2-2; D: TRBD1; CDR3: CSSSQPGQGRSNTGELFF; DNA: TGTTCCAGCAGCCAACCCGGACAGGGGAGATCGAACACCGGGGAGCTGTTTTTT
size: -; V: TRBV5-5; J: TRBJ2-5; D: TRBD2; CDR3: CASSLDRLAGGETQYF; DNA: TGTGCCAGCAGCTTGGATCGGCTAGCGGGGGGAGAGACCCAGTACTTC
size: few; V: TRBV5-1; J: TRBJ1-1; D: TRBD1; CDR3: CASSLGQGAEAFF; DNA: TGCGCCAGCAGCTTGGGACAGGGGGCTGAAGCTTTCTTT
size: -; V: TRBV30; J: TRBJ2-7; D: -; CDR3: CAWSIASEQYF; DNA: TGTGCCTGGAGTATAGCTTCCGAGCAGTACTTC
size: once; V: TRBV2; J: TRBJ2-2; D: -; CDR3: CASSEIGEAGELFF; DNA: TGTGCCAGCAGTGAAATCGGGGAAGCCGGGGAGCTGTTTTTT
size: -; V: TRBV6-5; J: TRBJ1-6; D: -; CDR3: CASSYSPGDIGSPLHF; DNA: TGTGCCAGCAGTTACTCCCCCGGGGACATAGGTTCACCCCTCCACTTT
size: -; V: TRBV5-1; J: TRBJ2-3; D: TRBD1; CDR3: CASSPKGQARSSTDTQYF; DNA: TGCGCCAGCAGCCCGAAAGGACAGGCTCGTTCTAGCACAGATACGCAGTATTTT
size: -; V: TRBV23-1; J: TRBJ2-3; D: TRBD1; CDR3: CASSQSPGTGEITDTQYF; DNA: TGCGCCAGCAGTCAATCCCCCGGGACAGGGGAAATCACAGATACGCAGTATTTT